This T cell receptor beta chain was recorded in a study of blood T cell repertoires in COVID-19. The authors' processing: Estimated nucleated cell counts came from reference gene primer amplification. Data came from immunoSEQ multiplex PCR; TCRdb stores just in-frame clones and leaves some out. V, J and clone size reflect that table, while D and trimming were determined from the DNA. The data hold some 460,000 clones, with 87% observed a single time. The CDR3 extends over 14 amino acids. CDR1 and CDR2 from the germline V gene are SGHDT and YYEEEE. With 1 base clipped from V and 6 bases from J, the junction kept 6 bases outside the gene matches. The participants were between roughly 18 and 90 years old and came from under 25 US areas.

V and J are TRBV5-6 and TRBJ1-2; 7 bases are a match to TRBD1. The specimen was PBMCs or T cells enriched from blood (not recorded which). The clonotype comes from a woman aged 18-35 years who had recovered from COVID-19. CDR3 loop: CASSLLQGEDGYTF. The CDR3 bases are TGTGCCAGCAGCTTGCTTCAGGGGGAAGATGGCTACACCTTC.